The clone carrying this T cell receptor (beta chain) was seen ten or more times. Its antigen is not known. The data were obtained in a study of T-cell reconstitution after alpha-beta-depleted transplantation in children. Study results and caveats: After transplant, at about two months, alpha-beta T cells were reportedly derived from several hundred expanded graft clones. A year post-transplant, T-cell counts and diversity derived mostly from newly produced T cells. The study traced high day-60 TCRbeta diversity in some patients to surviving recipient T cells and thymic progenitors.

This CDR3 region has 17 residues. V gave up 0 bases and J gave up 7 bases; unmatched junction bases: 11. Germline V gives CDR1 LGHDT, CDR2 YNNKEL (reference sequence). TCRbeta library construction was performed incorporating unique molecular identifiers. TCRdb ran MiXCR on the PCR reads and lists one entry per CDR3 protein. This table has several thousand distinct CDR3 sequences, over 9.5% appearing once. V gene TRBV3-1 combines with J gene TRBJ2-1, with 8 bases fitting TRBD2. Source: PBMCs, mostly from graft donor cells, taken 360 days after TCRalphabeta/CD19-depleted stem cell transplant. The TCR originated in a patient under 10 years old who had a stem cell transplant for inherited bone marrow failure, so the T cells may come from the graft donor. Here the CDR3 DNA reads TGTGCCAGCAGCCAAGATCTTCGCGGGAGGCCGGGAAATGAGCAGTTCTTC. Translation: CASSQDLRGRPGNEQFF.